The sequence of this T cell receptor (beta chain) was determined in a study of PD-1 blockade in mismatch repair-deficient tumors. About the study: Enrolled about 2012-2016, patients had progressing, pretreated mismatch repair-deficient cancers of more than ten types.

The germline CDR1 and CDR2 sequences are SEHNR and FQNEAQ (reference sequence). V lost 5 bases and J 7 bases, leaving 17 bases between the germline ends. This CDR3 spans 14 amino acids. The sample holds a few counts of this clone. Its antigen is not known. Whole-study findings and limits: Tumor-resident clones, often absent from pretreatment blood, expanded after pembrolizumab and then contracted.

Clones were read by immunoSEQ multiplex PCR, and TCRdb kept only the in-frame ones, dropping some. The sample carries tens of thousands of clones, about 78% recorded once. All patients were mismatch repair deficient, assessed by either PCR or immunohistochemistry. The TCR-sequenced patients were a few responders to pembrolizumab. This clonotype was sampled from an adult with mismatch repair-deficient cancer. The sample was peripheral blood, taken 2 weeks after starting pembrolizumab. V and J are TRBV7-9 and TRBJ1-1, with D possibly being TRBD1 (5 bases). The CDR3 sequence: CASSPGAGPDEAFF. CDR3 sequence (DNA): TGTGCCAGCAGCCCCGGGGCGGGCCCCGATGAAGCTTTCTTT.